What follows are 29 T cell receptor beta chains derived from one specimen sequenced in a study of OX40 agonist ivuxolimab in advanced cancers. Libraries came from the immunoSEQ multiplex PCR assay. TCRdb carries this immuneACCESS record with in-frame sequences only. Its versions omit some clonotypes, under half of them owing to an unresolved V gene in the studies checked, with the rest unexplained. This sample is represented by 46,000 or so clones; 70% to 80% of them were singletons. The ten largest clonotypes hold roughly 3% of the sample. Sequenced material: CD4+ or CD8+ T cells sorted from blood, taken in a trial of the OX40 agonist ivuxolimab. The source is an adult with an advanced solid tumor such as melanoma, head and neck, liver or kidney cancer.

This clone was found a few times. V is TRBV5-6 and J is TRBJ1-1, with no clear D. Germline V gives CDR1 SGHDT, CDR2 YYEEEE. Trimming cost V 1 base and J 1 base, with 5 bases left between them. The CDR3 consists of 13 residues. The CDR3 nucleotides are TGTGCCAGCAGCTTGAACCCGAACACTGAAGCTTTCTTT. Its protein product is CASSLNPNTEAFF.

V usage is TRBV6-5 and J usage is TRBJ1-5, with D perhaps TRBD1 (5 bases). The CDR3 loop spans 14 amino acids. Looked up from germline, CDR1 is MNHEY and CDR2 is SVGAGI. V lost 2 bases to trimming and J lost 4 bases, with 9 bases between them. The CDR3 spells CASSYVGVNQPQHF. The CDR3 nucleotides are TGTGCCAGCAGTTACGTAGGGGTGAATCAGCCCCAGCATTTT.

This clone is a singleton in its sample. This sequence joins TRBV18 and TRBJ2-3; the match to TRBD2 covers 9 bases. Germline V gene lookup returns CDR1 KGHSH and CDR2 LQKENI. V lost 0 bases and J lost 2; bases outside the gene matches: 6. The CDR3 is 17 residues long. The CDR3 loop is CASSPPVVAGDTDTQYF. The CDR3 nucleotides read TGTGCCAGCTCACCACCGGTTGTAGCGGGAGACACAGATACGCAGTATTTT.

The V call is TRBV27, the J call TRBJ2-2; D is unresolved. Trimming removed 2 bases from V and 3 bases from J, with 7 bases in between. CDR1 is MNHEY and CDR2 is SMNVEV in the germline V gene (reference sequence). CDR3 length: 14 amino acids. DNA for the CDR3: TGTGCCAGCAGTTTAAATGGCGACACCGGGGAGCTGTTTTTT. Translation: CASSLNGDTGELFF.

The chain links TRBV29-1 to TRBJ2-1; TRBD2 aligns across 12 bases. Germline V gene sequence: CDR1 SQVTM, CDR2 ANQGSEA. The CDR3 sequence is 17 residues long. V dropped 8 bases and J dropped 6; count of bases not matched to a gene: 17. CDR3 nucleotides: TGCAGCATCCTGCGGACTAGCGGGATGGGGTGGTCCAATGAGCAGTTCTTC. Translated, it gives CSILRTSGMGWSNEQFF.

J is TRBJ2-5 and V is TRBV11-3, with D possibly matching TRBD2 (5 bases). V gave up 5 bases and J gave up 0 bases, with 10 bases separating them. The CDR3 consists of 14 residues. Germline V gene data show CDR1 as SGHNT and CDR2 as YENEEA. In nucleotides, the CDR3 is TGTGCCAGCAGCGAACGAGGGTACCAAGAGACCCAGTACTTC. It is translated as CASSERGYQETQYF.

The chain uses TRBV6-6 and TRBJ2-3; no definite D call. V was clipped by 0 bases and J by 4 bases, with 5 bases between them. Germline CDR1 MNHNY, CDR2 SVGAGI (reference sequence). The CDR3 extends over 13 amino acids. The DNA of the CDR3 is TGTGCCAGCAGTTACTCACAACCAGATACGCAGTATTTT. Encoded protein: CASSYSQPDTQYF.

The chain couples TRBV28 to TRBJ2-7; tentatively, D is TRBD2 (5 bases). Trimming removed 3 bases at V and 3 bases at J, with 15 bases between. The CDR3 contains 15 residues. CDR1 and CDR2 from the germline V gene are MDHEN and SYDVKM. The CDR3 loop is CASSLPGNTIYEQYF. CDR3 coding DNA: TGTGCCAGCAGTTTGCCCGGGAATACGATCTACGAGCAGTACTTC.

The chain has TRBV14 and TRBJ2-6; weak D call: TRBD1 (5 bases). The CDR3 extends over 19 amino acids. Deletions cut 1 base from V and 0 bases from J, with 16 bases between. CDR1 is SGHDN, CDR2 FVKESK, per germline. CDR3 in amino acids: CASSQVLGRENSGANVLTF. The CDR3 nucleotides read TGTGCCAGCAGCCAAGTTTTGGGCAGGGAAAACTCTGGGGCCAACGTCCTGACTTTC.

The gene calls are TRBV4-2 and TRBJ2-7; D is possibly TRBD1 (5 bases). V lost 2 bases and J 2 bases, leaving 10 bases between the germline ends. This CDR3 comprises 14 residues. CDR1 and CDR2 from the germline V gene are LGHNA and YNFKEQ. As DNA, the CDR3 is TGTGCCAGCAGCCAACGCACAGGCACCTACGAGCAGTACTTC. Translated: CASSQRTGTYEQYF.

The V and J genes are TRBV2 and TRBJ2-5; 8 nucleotides line up with TRBD2. The V gene end was trimmed by 0 bases and the J gene end by 2 bases; junction bases not matched to a gene: 2. Germline assignment: CDR1 SNHLY and CDR2 FYNNEI. The CDR3 contains 15 residues. DNA for the CDR3: TGTGCCAGCAGTGAAGCATTAGCGGGACAAGAGACCCAGTACTTC. Protein: CASSEALAGQETQYF.

This clone is a singleton in its sample. Written as DNA, the CDR3 is TGCGCCAGCAGTGAGTCGGGGAGAGATACGCAGTATTTT. Amino acids: CASSESGRDTQYF. This sequence joins TRBV10-1 and TRBJ2-3; perhaps TRBD2 as D (5 bases). The CDR3 runs to 13 residues. V lost 0 bases to trimming and J lost 5 bases, with 6 bases between them. Germline V gene sequence: CDR1 WNHNN, CDR2 SYGVQD (reference sequence).

The J gene is TRBJ1-2, the V gene TRBV6-1, with a tentative D call TRBD1 (5 bases). This CDR3 contains 14 residues. V was shortened by 6 bases and J by 7 bases, with 18 bases between the two germline ends. Per germline, CDR1 MNHNS and CDR2 SASEGT. CDR3 protein: CASRAGPPGSGYTF. DNA of the CDR3: TGTGCCAGCAGGGCGGGACCTCCAGGCTCTGGCTACACCTTC.

There are a few counts of this clone. The V gene is TRBV18, the J gene TRBJ2-5; D call uncertain. CDR3 length: 13 amino acids. The germline CDR1 and CDR2 sequences are KGHSH and LQKENI. V lost 3 bases to trimming and J lost 2 bases, with 7 bases between them. CDR3 nucleotides: TGTGCCAGCTCACCCCACAAGCAAGAGACCCAGTACTTC. Translated: CASSPHKQETQYF.

The genes are TRBV27 and TRBJ1-1; D remains unclear. Germline assignment: CDR1 MNHEY and CDR2 SMNVEV (reference sequence). The V and J ends lost 3 bases and 0 bases respectively, with 14 bases between them. This CDR3 has 16 amino acids. The CDR3 DNA reads TGTGCCAGCAGTTTGTACCCCTTCAGCCTGAACACTGAAGCTTTCTTT. Protein product: CASSLYPFSLNTEAFF.

This clone was seen only once. Here the CDR3 DNA reads TGTGCCAGCAGTTACGTGCGGGACCCTCCCTACAATGAGCAGTTCTTC. This gives the protein CASSYVRDPPYNEQFF. The genes are TRBV6-5 and TRBJ2-1, with D possibly matching TRBD2 (6 bases). This CDR3 spans 16 amino acids. CDR1 and CDR2 (germline): MNHEY, SVGAGI. The germline V and J ends were trimmed by 2 bases and 2 bases, with 13 bases remaining between them.

The genes are TRBV5-1 and TRBJ2-7; TRBD2 agrees at 9 bases. The CDR3 consists of 15 residues. Looked up from germline, CDR1 is SGHRS and CDR2 is YFSETQ. J gave up 7 bases and V 4 bases, and 12 bases lay outside the gene matches. The CDR3 DNA is TGCGCCAGCAGCCGCGGGGCTAGCGGGATTGAAGAGCAGTACTTC. It encodes CASSRGASGIEEQYF.

In its sample, this clone was seen a few times. The chain couples TRBV25-1 to TRBJ2-2; 9 bases match TRBD1. The CDR3 sequence is 13 residues long. The germline CDR1 and CDR2 sequences are MGHDK and SYGVNS. After removal of 6 bases from V and 7 bases from J, the junction contained 3 bases not matched to a gene. CDR3 residues: CASRGQGGGELFF. The DNA of the CDR3 is TGTGCCAGCAGGGGACAGGGCGGCGGGGAGCTGTTTTTT. The full variable domain, completed using reference TRBV25-1 and TRBJ2-2, is EADIYQTPRYLVIGTGKKITLECSQTMGHDKMYWYQQDPGMELHLIHYSYGVNSTEKGDLSSESTVSRIRTEHFPLTLESARPSHTSQYLCASRGQGGGELFFGEGSRLTVL.

The chain combines TRBV7-2 with TRBJ1-1, with D tentatively TRBD1 (6 bases). This CDR3 region has 13 residues. With 5 bases removed from V and 8 bases from J, the gap between germline ends came to 15 bases. Per germline, CDR1 SGHTA and CDR2 FQGNSA. The CDR3 sequence: CASSPYSGAEAFF. The DNA of the CDR3 is TGTGCCAGCAGCCCGTATTCGGGGGCGGAAGCTTTCTTT.

The rearrangement links TRBV28 to TRBJ1-4; D not certain. Trimming stripped 0 bases from V and 0 bases from J, with 8 bases between. Germline V gene data show CDR1 as MDHEN and CDR2 as SYDVKM. CDR3 length equals 16 residues. As DNA, the CDR3 is TGTGCCAGCAGTTTATGGCTGTCAGCAACTAATGAAAAACTGTTTTTT. Protein sequence: CASSLWLSATNEKLFF.

This clone has just one count. The V and J genes are TRBV27 and TRBJ2-1; D is tentatively TRBD1 or TRBD2 (6 bases each). CDR1 and CDR2 from the germline V gene are MNHEY and SMNVEV (reference sequence). The CDR3 sequence is 15 residues long. Between the trimmed V and J ends, which lost 8 bases and 0 bases, there was a span of 14 bases. In DNA, the CDR3 is TGTGCCAGCCGACTCGGGGGCAGCTCCTACAATGAGCAGTTCTTC. Translated: CASRLGGSSYNEQFF.

The chain couples TRBV18 to TRBJ1-1; no reliable D call. Germline V gene data show CDR1 as KGHSH and CDR2 as LQKENI. The ends were cut back, 4 bases at V and 1 base at J, with 7 bases in the middle. There are 13 residues in the CDR3. The CDR3 coding sequence is TGTGCCAGCTCACAGGCAGGGAACACTGAAGCTTTCTTT. This sequence encodes CASSQAGNTEAFF.

The chain has TRBV12-5 and TRBJ1-1; a weak D match, TRBD1 (5 bases). CDR1 LGHNT and CDR2 FRNRAP come from the germline V gene. V dropped 2 bases and J dropped 4 bases, with 11 bases sitting between them. The CDR3 loop spans 14 amino acids. The CDR3, as DNA: TGTGCTAGTGGTTTGCAGGGTCTAGCCACTGAAGCTTTCTTT. Protein product: CASGLQGLATEAFF. The entire variable domain, with the rest obtained from reference TRBV12-5 and TRBJ1-1, is as follows: DARVTQTPRHKVTEMGQEVTMRCQPILGHNTVFWYRQTMMQGLELLAYFRNRAPLDDSGMPKDRFSAEMPDATLATLKIQPSEPRDSAVYFCASGLQGLATEAFFGQGTRLTVV.

This chain joins TRBV2 and TRBJ1-2; D is undetermined. CDR3 size: 13 residues. CDR1 and CDR2 (germline): SNHLY, FYNNEI. Trimming stripped 6 bases from V and 5 bases from J, with 13 bases between. In DNA, the CDR3 is TGTGCCAGCAGGGGAACGGAGGTTTATGGCTACACCTTC. Amino acids: CASRGTEVYGYTF.

The rearrangement uses TRBV5-5 and TRBJ2-1; D possibly matches TRBD1 or TRBD2 (5 bases each). Germline CDR1 and CDR2: SGHKS and YYEKEE (reference sequence). V lost 4 bases and J lost 11, with 16 bases in between. The CDR3 length is 13 residues. In nucleotides, the CDR3 is TGTGCCAGCAGCGGGGACCGGGCCGTTCAGCAGTTCTTC. Translated, it gives CASSGDRAVQQFF.

V gene TRBV4-1 combines with J gene TRBJ1-5; weak D call: TRBD1 (6 bases). V lost 6 bases, J lost 5 bases, and 14 bases lay in between. This CDR3 region has 14 residues. In germline, CDR1 is MGHRA, CDR2 YSYEKL. The CDR3 here is CASSAGTRDQPQHF. CDR3 in DNA: TGCGCCAGCAGTGCCGGGACACGGGATCAGCCCCAGCATTTT.

The chain recombines TRBV5-1 with TRBJ2-1, with unresolved D. The germline V gene encodes CDR1 SGHRS and CDR2 YFSETQ. V dropped 4 bases and J dropped 0 bases, with 11 bases sitting between them. This CDR3 is 15 amino acids long. CDR3: CASSPGASSYNEQFF. The CDR3 nucleotides read TGCGCCAGCAGCCCAGGCGCGAGCTCCTACAATGAGCAGTTCTTC.

This chain uses TRBV5-1 with TRBJ2-7, with D maybe TRBD1 (6 bases). CDR3 size: 14 residues. The germline CDR1 and CDR2 sequences are SGHRS and YFSETQ. Trimming took 0 bases from V and 5 from J, leaving 12 bases between them. The CDR3 nucleotides read TGCGCCAGCAGCTTGGGGGGGCGCGCAAACGAGCAGTACTTC. The encoded protein is CASSLGGRANEQYF.

The chain employs TRBV4-2 and TRBJ2-1; TRBD2 is a possible D gene (7 bases). CDR3 length: 15 amino acids. Germline CDR1 is LGHNA and CDR2 is YNFKEQ. The ends were cut back, 4 bases at V and 4 bases at J, with 14 bases in the middle. DNA of the CDR3: TGTGCCAGCAGCCCAGGACTAGGGGGGTACAATGAGCAGTTCTTC. Translating it yields CASSPGLGGYNEQFF.